Below are 8 T cell receptor beta chains sequenced from a single sample in a study of blood T cell repertoires in COVID-19. Produced via immunoSEQ multiplex PCR; TCRdb's table is partial and in-frame only. Here the sample spans 340,000 or so clones, over 70% being singletons. Specimen: peripheral blood. The receptors shown here come from a man aged 25-40 years with active or convalescent COVID-19.

V usage is TRBV7-6 and J usage is TRBJ2-3; TRBD2 matches at 8 bases. The V gene end was trimmed by 8 bases and the J gene end by 1 base; junction bases not matched to a gene: 14. CDR1 and CDR2 from the germline V gene are SGHVS and FNYEAQ. The CDR3 has 17 amino acids. CDR3 nucleotides: TGTGCCAGCGCCAGCGGGAGACCCCTACCTCGCACAGATACGCAGTATTTT. It yields the protein CASASGRPLPRTDTQYF. The full variable domain, its missing parts supplied by reference TRBV7-6 and TRBJ2-3, is GAGVSQSPRYKVTKRGQDVALRCDPISGHVSLYWYRQALGQGPEFLTYFNYEAQQDKSGLPNDRFSAERPEGSISTLTIQRTEQRDSAMYRCASASGRPLPRTDTQYFGPGTRLTVL.

This clone was seen only once. This rearrangement joins TRBV7-2 to TRBJ2-1; TRBD2 matches at 8 bases. The CDR3 has 15 residues. CDR1 SGHTA and CDR2 FQGNSA come from the germline V gene. J gave up 6 bases and V 1 base, and 5 bases lay outside the gene matches. CDR3 amino acids: CASSLESGSGNEQFF. CDR3 bases: TGTGCCAGCAGCTTAGAGAGCGGGAGTGGCAATGAGCAGTTCTTC.

This clone came up once. The chain links TRBV4-3 to TRBJ2-7; TRBD2 agrees at 10 bases. Germline V CDR1 and CDR2: LGHNA, YSLEER. The length of the CDR3 is 15 residues. V was pared by 1 base and J by 6 bases, with 6 bases of the junction left unmatched. The CDR3 DNA sequence: TGCGCCAGCAGCCAAGTGGAGCGGGGGGGCTTCGAGCAGTACTTC. This sequence encodes CASSQVERGGFEQYF.

The chain couples TRBV24-1 to TRBJ1-1; possible D gene TRBD1, 5 bases. This CDR3 has 15 amino acids. From germline, CDR1 is KGHDR and CDR2 SFDVKD. V lost 2 bases and J lost 0, with 9 bases in between. CDR3 DNA: TGTGCCACCAGTGATTCCAAGGGGCTGAACACTGAAGCTTTCTTT. Encoded protein: CATSDSKGLNTEAFF.

CDR3: CASSLASGSPLHF. CDR3 DNA: TGTGCCAGCAGCTTAGCGAGCGGGTCACCCCTCCACTTT. The rearrangement joins TRBV7-9 to TRBJ1-6; the D is unclear. V was trimmed by 0 bases and J by 10 bases, leaving 7 bases between them. This CDR3 has 13 residues. The germline V gene has CDR1 SEHNR and CDR2 FQNEAQ (reference sequence).

The rearrangement links TRBV5-1 to TRBJ1-1; D gene unclear. The CDR3 runs to 14 residues. The V and J ends lost 9 bases and 0 bases respectively, with 15 bases between them. CDR1 and CDR2 (germline): SGHRS, YFSETQ. For the CDR3, the DNA is TGCGCCACCGCCCCGGGGAGAATGAACACTGAAGCTTTCTTT. Encoded protein: CATAPGRMNTEAFF.

The chain combines TRBV7-6 with TRBJ2-2; TRBD1 aligns across 10 bases. Per the germline V gene, CDR1 is SGHVS and CDR2 is FNYEAQ. CDR3 size: 15 residues. V trimming: 4 bases; J trimming: 4 bases; junction bases outside the gene matches: 3. The CDR3 region is CASSSRTGGTGELFF. For the CDR3, the DNA is TGTGCCAGCAGCTCTCGGACAGGGGGCACCGGGGAGCTGTTTTTT.

The chain recombines TRBV4-1 with TRBJ1-2; D might be TRBD1 (5 bases). Germline V gene data show CDR1 as MGHRA and CDR2 as YSYEKL. The CDR3 consists of 15 residues. V lost 5 bases, J lost 2 bases, and 15 bases lay in between. CDR3 coding DNA: TGCGCCAGCAGCAACTCAGCAGGGATCAACTATGGCTACACCTTC. This sequence encodes CASSNSAGINYGYTF.